This record concerns one T cell receptor beta chain sequence. Random hexamers were used to reverse transcribe roughly 0.45 to 1 ug of RNA. TCRdb used MiXCR to reprocess the immunoSEQ multiplex PCR reads, holding one entry per CDR3 protein. The data contain a few hundred thousand distinct CDR3 sequences, approximately 85% of them singletons. This sample was taken from a study of CD8 T cells in Susac syndrome. The CDR3 loop spans 17 amino acids. Germline V CDR1 and CDR2: LGHNA, YSLEER. Trimming removed 0 bases from V and 1 base from J; junction bases left unmatched: 3. What was sequenced was CD8+ T cells from PBMCs. The receptor was isolated from a human donor with multiple sclerosis. The chain has TRBV4-3 and TRBJ1-5; 10 bases line up with TRBD1. CDR3: CASSQDRTGGSNQPQHF. The DNA for the CDR3 is TGCGCCAGCAGCCAAGACCGGACAGGGGGAAGCAATCAGCCCCAGCATTTT.